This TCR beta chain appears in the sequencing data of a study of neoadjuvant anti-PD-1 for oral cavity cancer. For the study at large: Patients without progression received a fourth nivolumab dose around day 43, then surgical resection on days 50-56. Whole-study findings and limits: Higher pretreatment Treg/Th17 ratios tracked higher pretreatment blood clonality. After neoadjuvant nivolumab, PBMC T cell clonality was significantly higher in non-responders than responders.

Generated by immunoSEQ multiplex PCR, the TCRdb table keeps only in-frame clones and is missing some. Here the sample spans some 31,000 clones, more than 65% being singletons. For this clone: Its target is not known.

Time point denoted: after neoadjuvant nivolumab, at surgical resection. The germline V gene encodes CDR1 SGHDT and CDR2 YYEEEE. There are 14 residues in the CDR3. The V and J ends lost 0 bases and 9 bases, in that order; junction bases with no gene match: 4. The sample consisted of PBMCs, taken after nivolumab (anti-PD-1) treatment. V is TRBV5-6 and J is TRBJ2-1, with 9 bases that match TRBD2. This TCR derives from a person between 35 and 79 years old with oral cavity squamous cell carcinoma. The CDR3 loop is CASSLVSGGGEQFF. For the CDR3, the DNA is TGTGCCAGCAGCTTGGTTAGCGGGGGCGGTGAGCAGTTCTTC.